This T cell receptor (beta chain) was recovered during a study of T-cell memory formation after mild COVID-19. Notes on the study in general: Pre-infection memory carried some responding clones, suggesting that cross-reactive memory joined.

A note on this clonotype: Its specificity is not known.

CDR3 length: 15 amino acids. Germline assignment: CDR1 MGHRA and CDR2 YSYEKL. Trimming shortened V by 1 base and J by 5 bases, and 11 bases separated the two germline ends. Libraries for TCRalpha and TCRbeta carried sample barcodes and unique molecular identifiers via 5'RACE. TCRdb used MiXCR to reprocess the 5' RACE reads, holding one entry per CDR3 protein. Among around 530,000 distinct CDR3 sequences, roughly 22% were seen once, and the ten largest hold 8.4%. Sequencing was done on a sample of PBMCs or a T cell subset sorted from them (not recorded which). This chain links TRBV4-1 with TRBJ2-2; no clear D gene. The source of this sequence is an adult woman who had mild COVID-19 (a few samples of this study predate the infection). Cell type and time point are not known. The CDR3 DNA reads TGCGCCAGCAGCCAAGGACGACATACGACCGGGGAGCTGTTTTTT. This encodes CASSQGRHTTGELFF.